This T cell receptor (beta chain) was observed in a study of lymphopenia after photon versus proton radiotherapy. Findings and limits, study-wide: Survival link was tested only in deceased patients; proton benefit remains a possibility. After the lymphocyte nadir, photon-treated repertoires showed oligoclonal expansion, especially of CD8+ Temra cells. Larger post-nadir TCR diversity loss correlated inversely with survival in deceased patients. Photon-treated patients lost naive T cells and TCR diversity; proton-treated stayed stable.

Points on this clone: Its antigen is not known.

Measured with immunoSEQ multiplex PCR; TCRdb has only the in-frame clones, and not every one. The sample records tens of thousands of clones, around nine tenths being singletons. The CDR3 length is 15 residues. Germline CDR1 MNHNY, CDR2 SVGAGI (reference sequence). J was trimmed by 0 bases and V by 8 bases; bases with no gene match: 7. This sequence joins TRBV6-6 and TRBJ2-3; 8 nucleotides line up with TRBD2. This specimen consisted of peripheral blood, obtained from a patient treated with proton-based radiotherapy. The sequence derives from a man at least 80 years old with esophageal cancer. The CDR3 DNA is TGTGCCAGCCCCCCTACGGGGGGGAGCACAGATACGCAGTATTTT. Translation gives CASPPTGGSTDTQYF.